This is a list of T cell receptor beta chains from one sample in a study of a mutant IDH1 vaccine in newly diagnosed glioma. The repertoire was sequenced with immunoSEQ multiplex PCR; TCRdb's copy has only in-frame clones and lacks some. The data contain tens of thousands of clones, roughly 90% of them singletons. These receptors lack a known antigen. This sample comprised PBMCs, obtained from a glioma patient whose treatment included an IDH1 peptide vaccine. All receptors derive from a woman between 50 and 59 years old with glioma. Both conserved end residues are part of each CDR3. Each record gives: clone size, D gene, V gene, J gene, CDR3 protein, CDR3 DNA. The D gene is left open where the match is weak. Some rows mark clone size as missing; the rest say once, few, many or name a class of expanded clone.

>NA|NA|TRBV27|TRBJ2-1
CASSLRGPYNEQFF
TGTGCCAGCAGTTTGCGGGGCCCCTACAATGAGCAGTTCTTC
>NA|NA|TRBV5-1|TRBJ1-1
CASKGGFGEAFF
TGCGCCAGCAAGGGAGGGTTTGGAGAAGCTTTCTTT
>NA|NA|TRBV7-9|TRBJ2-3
CASSIPPEGTQYF
TGTGCCAGCAGCATCCCGCCGGAGGGTACGCAGTATTTT
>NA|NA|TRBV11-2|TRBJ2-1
CASSASQGMGSYNEQFF
TGTGCCAGCAGCGCGTCTCAGGGGATGGGCTCCTACAATGAGCAGTTCTTC
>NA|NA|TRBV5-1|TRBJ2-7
CASSLLSVGVSYEQYF
TGCGCCAGCAGCTTATTAAGCGTGGGCGTTTCCTACGAGCAGTACTTC
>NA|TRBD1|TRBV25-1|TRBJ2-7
CASSDTGTGAYEQYF
TGTGCCAGCAGTGATACCGGGACAGGCGCCTACGAGCAGTACTTC
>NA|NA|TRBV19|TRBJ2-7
CASSTTGTLSYEQYF
TGTGCCAGTAGTACGACCGGGACCTTGTCCTACGAGCAGTACTTC
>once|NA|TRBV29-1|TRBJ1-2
CSVDIFGRGYTF
TGCAGCGTTGATATTTTCGGTCGAGGCTACACCTTC
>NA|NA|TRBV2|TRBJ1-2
CASSETGDGYTF
TGTGCCAGCAGTGAAACGGGAGATGGCTACACCTTC
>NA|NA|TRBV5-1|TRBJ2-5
CASSPGQLTETQYF
TGCGCCAGCAGCCCCGGACAGCTGACTGAGACCCAGTACTTC
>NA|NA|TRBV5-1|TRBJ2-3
CASNPGVGDTQYF
TGCGCCAGCAACCCGGGAGTAGGAGATACGCAGTATTTT
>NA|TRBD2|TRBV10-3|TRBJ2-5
CAISDGQAGLAGVGTQYF
TGTGCCATCAGTGACGGACAGGCAGGACTAGCGGGAGTTGGGACCCAGTACTTC
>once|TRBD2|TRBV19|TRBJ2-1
CASSIQGLATSSYNEQFF
TGTGCCAGTAGTATACAAGGACTAGCTACAAGCTCCTACAATGAGCAGTTCTTC
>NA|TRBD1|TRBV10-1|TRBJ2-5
CASRATGSQETQYF
TGCGCCAGCAGGGCGACAGGGTCCCAAGAGACCCAGTACTTC
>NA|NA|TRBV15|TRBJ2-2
CATSRPGHRTGELFF
TGTGCCACCAGCAGACCGGGACACCGAACCGGGGAGCTGTTTTTT
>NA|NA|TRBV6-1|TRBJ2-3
CASSERGGVTDTQYF
TGTGCCAGCAGTGAAAGGGGAGGAGTGACAGATACGCAGTATTTT
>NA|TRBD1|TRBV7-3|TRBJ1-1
CASSSYLGQGNTEAFF
TGTGCCAGCAGCTCCTACCTTGGACAGGGGAACACTGAAGCTTTCTTT
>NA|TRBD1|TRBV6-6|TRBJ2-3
CASSRGTGADTQYF
TGTGCCAGCAGTCGAGGGACAGGGGCAGATACGCAGTATTTT
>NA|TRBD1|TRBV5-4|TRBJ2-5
CASSFTGTGPLKQYF
TGTGCCAGCAGCTTTACCGGGACAGGGCCTTTGAAGCAGTACTTC
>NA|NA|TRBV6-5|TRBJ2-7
CASSPRAFSYEQYF
TGTGCCAGCAGCCCCCGGGCTTTTTCCTACGAGCAGTACTTC
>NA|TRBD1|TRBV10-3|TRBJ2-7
CAIRTGFDEQYF
TGTGCCATCAGGACAGGGTTTGACGAGCAGTACTTC
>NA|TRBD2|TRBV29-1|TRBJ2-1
CSVEGGGGPSDEQFF
TGCAGCGTTGAAGGTGGGGGGGGTCCATCGGATGAGCAGTTCTTC